The 21 T cell receptor beta chains below come from one sample, sequenced in a study of cytomegalovirus exposure and HLA in healthy donors. Only in-frame clones appear in the TCRdb table, and some are missing; sequencing was by immunoSEQ multiplex PCR. The table includes hundreds of thousands of clones, roughly 90% detected once. Sequences were obtained from PBMCs. These receptors all stem from a woman younger than 35 in good health and CMV-seronegative.

The chain is built from TRBV27 and TRBJ2-3; 7 positions agree with TRBD1. Per germline, CDR1 MNHEY and CDR2 SMNVEV (reference sequence). The CDR3 is 14 amino acids. V lost 0 bases to trimming and J lost 6 bases; unmatched junction nucleotides: 3. The CDR3 sequence: CASSLSTGFDTQYF. The CDR3 DNA follows: TGTGCCAGCAGTTTATCGACAGGGTTCGATACGCAGTATTTT.

Only a few counts were recorded for this clone. The chain uses TRBV7-9 and TRBJ2-5; 7 bases are a match to TRBD2. Looked up from germline, CDR1 is SEHNR and CDR2 is FQNEAQ (reference sequence). Germline trimming cut 4 bases from V and 9 bases from J; bases unmatched to any gene: 11. This CDR3 contains 14 residues. The CDR3 reads CASSSYLGGVAQYF. CDR3 sequence (DNA): TGTGCCAGCAGCTCATACCTTGGGGGGGTGGCCCAGTACTTC.

The rearrangement joins TRBV5-1 to TRBJ2-2; 11 nucleotides match TRBD2. The ends lost 0 bases at V and 4 bases at J; junction bases unmatched: 2. The CDR3 loop spans 16 amino acids. Germline CDR1 SGHRS, CDR2 YFSETQ. The CDR3 is CASSLASGRSTGELFF. The DNA for the CDR3 is TGCGCCAGCAGCTTGGCTAGCGGGAGGTCCACCGGGGAGCTGTTTTTT.

The CDR3 protein is CAISAQQDTQYF. CDR3 nucleotides: TGTGCCATCAGCGCACAGCAAGATACGCAGTATTTT. The chain joins TRBV10-3 to TRBJ2-3, with no clear D. Germline V gene sequence: CDR1 ENHRY, CDR2 SYGVKD. The CDR3 sequence is 12 residues long. Trimming pared 6 bases from V and 5 bases from J, leaving 9 bases between.

The genes are TRBV30 and TRBJ2-1; D perhaps matches TRBD2 (6 bases). Germline values: CDR1 GTSNPN, CDR2 SVGIG (reference sequence). V was clipped by 3 bases and J by 0 bases, with 12 bases between them. There are 15 residues in the CDR3. The chain's CDR3 is CAWRVDSGSYNEQFF. CDR3 DNA: TGTGCCTGGAGAGTAGATAGCGGCTCCTACAATGAGCAGTTCTTC.

The chain employs TRBV10-2 and TRBJ1-1; D perhaps matches TRBD1 (5 bases). Germline-derived CDR1 and CDR2 are WSHSY and SAAADI. The germline V and J ends were trimmed by 6 bases and 1 base, with 12 bases remaining between them. The CDR3 extends over 14 amino acids. The CDR3 spells CASRPGLGNTEAFF. The CDR3 bases are TGCGCCAGCAGACCGGGACTTGGGAACACTGAAGCTTTCTTT.

This clone was picked up one time. The chain recombines TRBV7-9 with TRBJ2-7; D is undetermined. Germline-derived CDR1 and CDR2 are SEHNR and FQNEAQ (reference sequence). Trimming removed 5 bases from V and 6 bases from J, with 11 bases in between. The CDR3 loop spans 12 amino acids. CDR3 sequence: CASSPGVGEQYF. The CDR3 region has the DNA TGTGCCAGCAGCCCAGGTGTCGGCGAGCAGTACTTC.

For the CDR3, the DNA is TGTGCCAGCAGCCCACTCGGCTACGAGCAGTACTTC. It yields the protein CASSPLGYEQYF. The chain carries TRBV28 and TRBJ2-7; D uncertain. The germline V and J ends were trimmed by 6 bases and 3 bases, with 9 bases remaining between them. The V gene's germline CDR1 is MDHEN and CDR2 SYDVKM. The CDR3 loop spans 12 amino acids.

The chain links TRBV6-4 to TRBJ2-1; D might be TRBD1 (5 bases). Germline CDR1 and CDR2: MRHNA and SNTAGT. The V and J ends lost 3 bases and 4 bases respectively, with 10 bases between them. This CDR3 has 14 amino acids. In nucleotides, the CDR3 is TGTGCCAGCAGTGAGGGGCAGGCTTACAATGAGCAGTTCTTC. This gives the protein CASSEGQAYNEQFF.

For this clone: This sample includes further DNA sequences coding for the same CDR3. The genes are TRBV7-9 and TRBJ1-1; TRBD1 might be the D (5 bases). Germline V CDR1 and CDR2: SEHNR, FQNEAQ (reference sequence). The CDR3 consists of 14 residues. The V and J ends lost 2 bases and 0 bases respectively, with 7 bases between them. CDR3 sequence: CASSLQGLNTEAFF. In DNA form, the CDR3 reads TGTGCCAGCAGCTTACAGGGATTGAACACTGAAGCTTTCTTT.

This sequence joins TRBV30 and TRBJ2-1; 7 nucleotides line up with TRBD2. Losses at the gene ends were 0 bases for V and 4 bases for J; bases not matched to a gene: 6. The CDR3 covers 15 residues. Per the germline V gene, CDR1 is GTSNPN and CDR2 is SVGIG (reference sequence). The CDR3 reads CAWSVDGGRYNEQFF. The CDR3 DNA follows: TGTGCCTGGAGTGTAGATGGCGGGAGATACAATGAGCAGTTCTTC.

V usage is TRBV29-1 and J usage is TRBJ2-7; 7 positions agree with TRBD2. Germline V gene data show CDR1 as SQVTM and CDR2 as ANQGSEA. Germline trimming cut 2 bases from V and 0 bases from J; bases unmatched to any gene: 7. The CDR3 length is 15 residues. The CDR3 DNA follows: TGCAGCGTTGAACTGTTGGGGGGGAACTCCTACGAGCAGTACTTC. Translated, it gives CSVELLGGNSYEQYF.

This clone has just a few counts. J is TRBJ1-1 and V is TRBV28; possible D gene TRBD1, 5 bases. Per the germline V gene, CDR1 is MDHEN and CDR2 is SYDVKM. With 5 bases removed from V and 6 bases from J, the gap between germline ends came to 13 bases. There are 13 residues in the CDR3. CDR3 sequence reads: CASSQSREAEAFF. CDR3 DNA: TGTGCCAGCAGTCAATCCAGGGAAGCTGAAGCTTTCTTT.

V usage is TRBV30 and J usage is TRBJ1-1; D not resolved. Germline CDR1 GTSNPN, CDR2 SVGIG (reference sequence). The V end lost 3 bases, the J end lost 1 base, and 9 bases lay between the germline ends. The CDR3 runs 13 residues. CDR3 in amino acids: CAWRVTENTEAFF. The CDR3, as DNA: TGTGCCTGGAGGGTAACAGAGAACACTGAAGCTTTCTTT. Full variable domain (outside the CDR3, taken from reference TRBV30 and TRBJ1-1): SQTIHQWPATLVQPVGSPLSLECTVEGTSNPNLYWYRQAAGRGLQLLFYSVGIGQISSEVPQNLSASRPQDRQFILSSKKLLLSDSGFYLCAWRVTENTEAFFGQGTRLTVV.

The V gene is TRBV11-2, the J gene TRBJ2-5, with no clear D. The CDR3 runs 15 residues. CDR1 is SGHAT, CDR2 FQNNGV, per germline. Trimming removed 1 base from V and 1 base from J, with 10 bases in between. CDR3 protein: CASSLAGHLQETQYF. The CDR3 bases are TGTGCCAGCAGCTTAGCGGGTCACCTCCAAGAGACCCAGTACTTC.

The chain employs TRBV29-1 and TRBJ2-7; TRBD2 agrees at 10 bases. V lost 6 bases to trimming and J lost 4 bases; unmatched junction nucleotides: 15. Germline values: CDR1 SQVTM, CDR2 ANQGSEA. The length of the CDR3 is 16 residues. The CDR3 loop is CSVVGASGRRGYEQYF. CDR3 nucleotides: TGCAGCGTCGTTGGGGCTAGCGGGAGACGTGGATACGAGCAGTACTTC.

The genes are TRBV9 and TRBJ1-1; D is unclear. V was cut by 4 bases and J by 1 base, with 8 bases left in between. Germline lookup yields CDR1 SGDLS and CDR2 YYNGEE. CDR3 size: 13 residues. The CDR3 sequence: CASSPEGNTEAFF. In nucleotides, the CDR3 is TGTGCCAGCAGCCCTGAGGGGAACACTGAAGCTTTCTTT.

This chain joins TRBV5-4 and TRBJ2-1; D not resolved. Germline V lookup: CDR1 SGHNT, CDR2 YYREEE (reference sequence). The germline V and J ends were trimmed by 0 bases and 5 bases, with 6 bases remaining between them. The CDR3 contains 13 residues. CDR3 in amino acids: CASSLGLDNEQFF. DNA of the CDR3: TGTGCCAGCAGCTTGGGACTTGACAATGAGCAGTTCTTC.

The V gene is TRBV19, the J gene TRBJ2-5; D is uncertain. V was shortened by 3 bases and J by 4 bases, with 18 bases between the two germline ends. From germline, CDR1 is LNHDA and CDR2 SQIVND (reference sequence). The CDR3 is 16 amino acids. The CDR3 DNA follows: TGTGCCAGTAGTATGGGTGTGGTAGCCGGTACAGAGACCCAGTACTTC. Its translation: CASSMGVVAGTETQYF. The whole variable domain, remainder taken from reference TRBV19 and TRBJ2-5, is DGGITQSPKYLFRKEGQNVTLSCEQNLNHDAMYWYRQDPGQGLRLIYYSQIVNDFQKGDIAEGYSVSREKKESFPLTVTSAQKNPTAFYLCASSMGVVAGTETQYFGPGTRLLVL.

This chain connects TRBV6-1 to TRBJ1-4, with 11 bases matching TRBD1. The length of the CDR3 is 14 residues. J lost 4 bases, V lost 10 bases, and 5 bases had no gene match. Germline lookup yields CDR1 MNHNS and CDR2 SASEGT. The DNA for the CDR3 is TGTGCCATCTGGGACAGGGGGGGTAATGAAAAACTGTTTTTT. Residues: CAIWDRGGNEKLFF.

The V gene is TRBV30, the J gene TRBJ1-1, with a tentative D call TRBD1 (5 bases). Trimming pared 5 bases from V and 7 bases from J, leaving 23 bases between. This CDR3 spans 15 amino acids. Germline CDR1 is GTSNPN and CDR2 is SVGIG (reference sequence). Here the CDR3 reads CAWAGGSGVGFEAFF. The DNA of the CDR3 is TGTGCCTGGGCGGGGGGGAGTGGCGTAGGGTTTGAAGCTTTCTTT.